The 6 T cell receptor beta chains reported below all come from one sample, sequenced in a study of T cell responses to AZD1222 COVID-19 vaccine. Clones were sequenced by immunoSEQ multiplex PCR, and TCRdb holds only the in-frame ones, with some missing. The sample contains fewer than 150,000 clones, under 95% of which appear only once. This sample comprised peripheral blood, obtained on day 0 of AZD1222 vaccination. The source of these receptors is an adult in good health.

The chain employs TRBV11-2 and TRBJ2-4, with 8 bases fitting TRBD1. Trimming took 5 bases from V and 9 from J; bases not matched to a gene: 6. Germline values: CDR1 SGHAT, CDR2 FQNNGV. The CDR3 spans 13 residues. DNA of the CDR3: TGTGCCAGCAGCACAGACAGGGGTACCATTCAGTACTTC. The encoded protein is CASSTDRGTIQYF.

The chain combines TRBV5-5 with TRBJ2-2; 10 positions match TRBD1. V was pared by 0 bases and J by 3 bases, with 2 bases of the junction left unmatched. CDR3 length equals 16 residues. Germline V gene sequence: CDR1 SGHKS, CDR2 YYEKEE (reference sequence). This chain's CDR3 is CASSLVGTGDTGELFF. The CDR3 DNA sequence: TGTGCCAGCAGCTTGGTGGGGACAGGGGACACCGGGGAGCTGTTTTTT.

The CDR3 coding sequence is TGTGCCAGTAGTATGTTGGGGGGCCGCGGAAACACCATATATTTT. It specifies CASSMLGGRGNTIYF. The J gene is TRBJ1-3, the V gene TRBV19, with a possible D match to TRBD1 (6 bases). Germline V gene data show CDR1 as LNHDA and CDR2 as SQIVND (reference sequence). V was shortened by 3 bases and J by 4 bases, with 13 bases between the two germline ends. CDR3 length: 15 residues.

The V call is TRBV9, the J call TRBJ1-1; D gene uncertain. Germline assignment: CDR1 SGDLS and CDR2 YYNGEE. The CDR3 has 13 residues. V was shortened by 0 bases and J by 5 bases, with 8 bases between the two germline ends. This CDR3 reads CASSVGSETEAFF. DNA of the CDR3: TGTGCCAGCAGCGTAGGCAGCGAGACTGAAGCTTTCTTT.

This sequence joins TRBV7-2 and TRBJ1-3; D is undetermined. The CDR3 has 15 amino acids. Trimming took off 5 bases at V and 0 bases at J, with 11 bases between the two ends. Germline-derived CDR1 and CDR2 are SGHTA and FQGNSA. CDR3 nucleotide sequence: TGTGCCAGCAGCAACCGACGGTACTCTGGAAACACCATATATTTT. It yields the protein CASSNRRYSGNTIYF.

The gene calls are TRBV5-1 and TRBJ2-5; D could derive from TRBD1 or TRBD2 (5 bases each). V lost 4 bases and J lost 5, with 15 bases in between. CDR3 length: 14 amino acids. In germline, CDR1 is SGHRS, CDR2 YFSETQ. CDR3 nucleotide sequence: TGCGCCAGCAGCCAATCCGGGACGTTTGAGACCCAGTACTTC. Translation: CASSQSGTFETQYF.